The T cell receptor beta chain under discussion was sequenced for a study of cytomegalovirus exposure and HLA in healthy donors. The germline gives CDR1 MNHEY, CDR2 SVGAGI. The CDR3 covers 14 residues. The germline V and J ends were trimmed by 3 bases and 3 bases, with 11 bases remaining between them. PCR used 60 Vbeta primers and 13 Jbeta primers. This table comes from immunoSEQ multiplex PCR, and its TCRdb copy is limited to in-frame clones, with some not included. This table has fewer than 100,000 clones, about three quarters appearing once. As concerns this clone: The antigen remains unidentified. Within the sample, other DNA sequences also encode this same CDR3.

Study-level points and caveats: Earlier results showed most TCR beta V segments being productive about 87% or about 30% of the time. Usually a TCR sequence was rare, but some public TCRs were found in many donors.

The sequenced material came from PBMCs. V and J are TRBV6-5 and TRBJ1-1; tentatively, D is TRBD1 (6 bases). The receptor was derived from a female donor in good health and CMV-seronegative. The CDR3 DNA sequence: TGTGCCAGCAGTTATCGGGGGGCGGACACTGAAGCTTTCTTT. Translating it yields CASSYRGADTEAFF.